One and the same sample provided the 17 T cell receptor beta chains below, sequenced in a study of cytomegalovirus exposure and HLA in healthy donors. Clones were read by immunoSEQ multiplex PCR, and TCRdb kept only the in-frame ones, dropping some. The sample has about 130,000 clones, 89% seen once. The sample was PBMCs. The receptors stem from a woman in her late teens or twenties in good health and CMV-seropositive.

The V gene is TRBV6-5, the J gene TRBJ2-3, with TRBD2 matching over 9 bases. Germline lookup yields CDR1 MNHEY and CDR2 SVGAGI. The CDR3 loop spans 16 amino acids. The J segment lost 2 bases and the V segment lost 4 bases, leaving 7 bases of the junction unmatched. CDR3 sequence reads: CASSSLAGLHTDTQYF. CDR3 in DNA: TGTGCCAGCAGTTCGCTAGCGGGGTTACACACAGATACGCAGTATTTT.

This chain joins TRBV10-3 and TRBJ1-2, with 11 nucleotides matching TRBD1. The trim removed 0 bases at V and 7 bases at J, leaving 4 bases unmatched. This CDR3 contains 15 residues. CDR1 is ENHRY and CDR2 is SYGVKD in the germline V gene. The CDR3 DNA sequence: TGTGCCATCAGTGAGTCGGGACAGGGGGTGATTGGCTACACCTTC. It specifies CAISESGQGVIGYTF.

The V call is TRBV5-6, the J call TRBJ2-3; D possibly corresponds to TRBD2 (6 bases). Trimming took off 2 bases at V and 4 bases at J, with 11 bases between the two ends. The CDR3 consists of 14 residues. CDR1 SGHDT and CDR2 YYEEEE come from the germline V gene. CDR3 region: CASSFGGSPDTQYF. For the CDR3, the DNA is TGTGCCAGCAGCTTCGGGGGTTCCCCAGATACGCAGTATTTT.

The CDR3 here is CAISDGQSKYF. Written as DNA, the CDR3 is TGTGCCATCAGTGATGGACAGAGCAAGTACTTC. The chain carries TRBV10-3 and TRBJ2-7, with D tentatively TRBD1 (6 bases). Germline lookup yields CDR1 ENHRY and CDR2 SYGVKD. The CDR3 is 11 residues long. V was clipped by 3 bases and J by 11 bases, with 11 bases between them.

The genes are TRBV5-1 and TRBJ2-5; 15 bases line up with TRBD2. Germline-derived CDR1 and CDR2 are SGHRS and YFSETQ. V lost 0 bases and J lost 5; bases outside the gene matches: 5. The CDR3 totals 17 residues. The CDR3 reads CASSLVGLAGGSETQYF. DNA for the CDR3: TGCGCCAGCAGCTTGGTGGGACTAGCGGGGGGTTCGGAGACCCAGTACTTC.

The V and J genes are TRBV27 and TRBJ2-1; 13 nucleotides agree with TRBD2. V lost 0 bases, J lost 2 bases, and 7 bases stayed unmatched. This CDR3 has 19 residues. Germline-derived CDR1 and CDR2 are MNHEY and SMNVEV (reference sequence). For the CDR3, the DNA is TGTGCCAGCAGTTTATCGGGTCCGGGACTAGCGGGACCCTACAATGAGCAGTTCTTC. It yields the protein CASSLSGPGLAGPYNEQFF.

The gene calls are TRBV5-6 and TRBJ1-1; D might be TRBD1 (6 bases). This CDR3 contains 14 residues. Germline loops: CDR1 SGHDT, CDR2 YYEEEE. The germline V and J ends were trimmed by 5 bases and 4 bases, with 15 bases remaining between them. The CDR3 here is CASRKSGGVTEAFF. The DNA of the CDR3 is TGTGCCAGCAGGAAATCGGGGGGCGTCACTGAAGCTTTCTTT.

The V and J genes are TRBV28 and TRBJ1-2; no clear D gene. Germline V gene lookup returns CDR1 MDHEN and CDR2 SYDVKM. The CDR3 consists of 13 residues. Between the trimmed V and J ends, which lost 3 bases and 3 bases, there was a span of 8 bases. Here the CDR3 DNA reads TGTGCCAGCAGTTTGAGCACTGACTATGGCTACACCTTC. Amino acids: CASSLSTDYGYTF.

This clone has just a few counts. The chain combines TRBV21-1 with TRBJ1-6; the table's D call, TRBD1, has no DNA check behind it. TRBV21-1 is flagged as a pseudogene. CDR3 length: 16 residues. The CDR3 bases are TGTGCCAGCAGCAAAGTGAGTCAGGGCGTACGTTCACCCCTCCACTTT. Translation gives CASSKVSQGVRSPLHF.

The rearrangement joins TRBV5-6 to TRBJ1-4, with D possibly matching TRBD1 (5 bases). V gave up 0 bases and J gave up 1 base, with 7 bases separating them. CDR1 and CDR2 from the germline V gene are SGHDT and YYEEEE. This CDR3 is built from 15 residues. In nucleotides, the CDR3 is TGTGCCAGCAGCTTGGTGCAGGGAACTAATGAAAAACTGTTTTTT. It is translated as CASSLVQGTNEKLFF.

The chain is built from TRBV30 and TRBJ2-5; 12 nucleotides line up with TRBD2. The V gene end was trimmed by 1 base and the J gene end by 2 bases; junction bases not matched to a gene: 2. Per the germline V gene, CDR1 is GTSNPN and CDR2 is SVGIG (reference sequence). This CDR3 contains 15 residues. CDR3 bases: TGTGCCTGGAGTGAGCTAGCGGGGGGGCAAGAGACCCAGTACTTC. Translating it yields CAWSELAGGQETQYF.

The rearrangement joins TRBV5-6 to TRBJ1-5, with 9 bases that match TRBD1. Trimming at V came to 1 base and at J to 2 bases, leaving 10 bases not matched to a gene. Germline assignment: CDR1 SGHDT and CDR2 YYEEEE. This CDR3 region has 18 residues. In DNA form, the CDR3 reads TGTGCCAGCAGCTTGCGCCGGGACAGGGACACTGGCAATCAGCCCCAGCATTTT. Protein product: CASSLRRDRDTGNQPQHF.

The rearrangement uses TRBV6-5 and TRBJ2-3; 9 bases are shared with TRBD2. CDR3 length: 15 residues. Germline V gene data show CDR1 as MNHEY and CDR2 as SVGAGI. The ends lost 5 bases at V and 1 base at J; junction bases unmatched: 4. The CDR3 DNA follows: TGTGCCAGCAGTCAAATAGCGGGGGGCACAGATACGCAGTATTTT. Translating it yields CASSQIAGGTDTQYF.

This clone was recorded once. This rearrangement joins TRBV9 to TRBJ2-2; D remains ambiguous. V shed 0 bases and J shed 7 bases, with 7 bases lying between them. The CDR3 has 13 amino acids. Per the germline V gene, CDR1 is SGDLS and CDR2 is YYNGEE. This CDR3 reads CASSVATGGELFF. The CDR3 bases are TGTGCCAGCAGCGTAGCTACGGGCGGGGAGCTGTTTTTT.

The CDR3 loop reads CASSWSGGDPTHEQFF. CDR3 DNA sequence: TGTGCCAGTAGTTGGTCGGGCGGGGACCCGACCCATGAGCAGTTCTTC. This chain connects TRBV19 to TRBJ2-1; TRBD2 might be the D (6 bases). CDR3 length equals 16 residues. V shed 5 bases and J shed 8 bases, with 22 bases lying between them. Germline values: CDR1 LNHDA, CDR2 SQIVND (reference sequence).

The rearrangement uses TRBV7-9 and TRBJ2-1, with D possibly being TRBD2 (7 bases). Trimming shortened V by 4 bases and J by 10 bases, and 11 bases separated the two germline ends. The CDR3 has 12 amino acids. CDR1 and CDR2 (germline): SEHNR, FQNEAQ (reference sequence). Here the CDR3 reads CASSYGGGEQFF. The CDR3 nucleotides read TGTGCCAGCAGCTACGGCGGGGGCGAGCAGTTCTTC.

The genes are TRBV6-5 and TRBJ2-2; D possibly corresponds to TRBD1 (7 bases). The CDR3 is made up of 11 amino acids. Germline V gives CDR1 MNHEY, CDR2 SVGAGI. Trimming pared 8 bases from V and 7 bases from J, leaving 8 bases between. In nucleotides, the CDR3 is TGTGCCAGCCAGGGGGGCGGGGAGCTGTTTTTT. Its translation: CASQGGGELFF.